Listed below are T cell receptor beta chains from one sample, sequenced in a study of T cell repertoires in cytomegalovirus infection. TCRdb fed the reads into MiXCR, producing one record per CDR3 protein. The sample consists of about half a million distinct CDR3 sequences, around 30% of them appearing once. For these TCRs, the target antigens are not known. This sample comprised cultured PBMCs, obtained from culture after CMV antigen stimulation. Every receptor here comes from a human donor in good health (CMV status not recorded). Some clones in this sample may be carry-over from other donors' samples. Both conserved end residues are part of each CDR3. D genes are given only for firm matches. Clone size is given for some rows only: seen once, a few or many times, or a class if the clone is expanded.

v_gene,d_gene,abundance,j_gene,CDR3aa,CDR3nt
TRBV12-3/TRBV12-4,TRBD2,NA,TRBJ2-3,CASSILAGVGDTQYF,TGTGCCAGCAGCATACTAGCGGGAGTGGGGGATACGCAGTATTTT
TRBV28,NA,NA,TRBJ2-7,CASSLRVPYEQYF,TGTGCCAGCAGTTTAAGGGTACCCTACGAGCAGTACTTC
TRBV6-2/TRBV6-3,NA,NA,TRBJ2-1,CASSYSKTGVKPNEQFF,TGTGCCAGCAGTTACTCAAAGACGGGGGTAAAGCCCAATGAGCAGTTCTTC
TRBV19,NA,many,TRBJ2-2,CASSKGQRNTGELFF,TGTGCCAGTAGTAAGGGACAACGGAACACCGGGGAGCTGTTTTTT
TRBV11-3,TRBD2,NA,TRBJ2-1,CANTSTSGSRNEQFF,TGTGCCAACACTTCTACTAGCGGGAGTAGGAATGAGCAGTTCTTC
TRBV19,TRBD2,NA,TRBJ2-7,CASSMASLAGAPYEQYF,TGTGCCAGTAGTATGGCGAGCTTAGCGGGAGCTCCCTACGAGCAGTACTTC
TRBV7-2,TRBD1,many,TRBJ1-2,CASSLEMTGVQYYGYTF,TGTGCCAGCAGCTTAGAAATGACAGGGGTTCAATACTATGGCTACACCTTC
TRBV19,NA,NA,TRBJ2-1,CASSIRQGRWNEQFF,TGTGCCAGTAGTATCCGGCAGGGGAGGTGGAATGAGCAGTTCTTC
TRBV6-2/TRBV6-3,TRBD2,NA,TRBJ2-7,CASSYSLRESHYEQYF,TGTGCCAGCAGTTACTCGTTGCGGGAGAGCCACTACGAGCAGTACTTC
TRBV7-9,TRBD2,NA,TRBJ2-5,CARRLGLALETQYF,TGTGCCCGCCGTCTCGGACTAGCGTTGGAGACCCAGTACTTC
TRBV10-3,TRBD1,many,TRBJ1-3,CAIRDRGRGTIYF,TGTGCCATCAGGGACAGGGGAAGGGGCACCATATATTTT
TRBV7-8,TRBD2,many,TRBJ2-5,CASSLKVASGRAPETQYF,TGTGCCAGCAGCTTAAAGGTCGCCAGCGGGAGGGCTCCAGAGACCCAGTACTTC
TRBV29-1,TRBD1,NA,TRBJ2-1,CSVSQGDNEQFF,TGCAGCGTTTCTCAGGGGGACAATGAGCAGTTCTTC
TRBV25-1,NA,NA,TRBJ2-2,CASSSSETGELFF,TGTGCCAGCAGTTCCAGCGAGACCGGGGAGCTGTTTTTT
TRBV6-5,TRBD2,NA,TRBJ2-2,CASSYFFLAGGSTGELFF,TGTGCCAGCAGTTACTTCTTCCTAGCGGGAGGGTCGACCGGGGAGCTGTTTTTT
TRBV27,TRBD2,NA,TRBJ2-3,CASRNLAATDTQYF,TGTGCCAGCAGGAACCTAGCGGCCACAGATACGCAGTATTTT
TRBV28,TRBD2,few,TRBJ2-1,CAGREAGGTYNEQFF,TGTGCCGGCCGAGAAGCGGGAGGTACCTACAATGAGCAGTTCTTC
TRBV27,NA,few,TRBJ1-5,CASSLVVSQPQHF,TGTGCCAGCAGTTTAGTCGTTTCCCAGCCCCAGCATTTT
TRBV12-3/TRBV12-4,NA,many,TRBJ2-3,CASSQQGTDTQYF,TGTGCCAGCAGTCAGCAGGGAACAGATACGCAGTATTTT
TRBV28,NA,few,TRBJ1-1,CASSLQLMNTEAFF,TGTGCCAGCAGTTTACAACTTATGAACACTGAAGCTTTCTTT
TRBV7-2,NA,few,TRBJ1-3,CASSFGPGGNTIYF,TGTGCCAGCAGCTTTGGACCCGGGGGAAACACCATATATTTT
TRBV7-8,NA,many,TRBJ1-2,CASSQEGGRRTYGYTF,TGTGCCAGCAGCCAGGAAGGGGGAAGGCGTACCTATGGCTACACCTTC
TRBV7-2,NA,NA,TRBJ1-5,CASSLVSGGSNQPQHF,TGTGCCAGCAGCTTAGTCTCCGGCGGAAGCAATCAGCCCCAGCATTTT
TRBV4-1,NA,once,TRBJ2-7,CASSQESWGSAYEQYF,TGCGCCAGCAGCCAAGAGAGTTGGGGTTCAGCCTACGAGCAGTACTTC
TRBV28,TRBD1,few,TRBJ2-1,CASSWGQGGDEQFF,TGTGCCAGCAGTTGGGGACAGGGAGGGGATGAGCAGTTCTTC
TRBV19,NA,NA,TRBJ2-7,CASSLGRGPPYEQYF,TGTGCCAGTAGCCTAGGCAGGGGACCTCCTTACGAGCAGTACTTC
TRBV4-3,NA,NA,TRBJ1-2,CASSQQIPGGVVNYGYTF,TGCGCCAGCAGCCAACAAATCCCGGGAGGGGTCGTCAACTATGGCTACACCTTC
TRBV7-2,NA,NA,TRBJ1-3,CASSLVGRGNTIYF,TGTGCCAGCAGCTTAGTAGGGCGGGGAAACACCATATATTTT
TRBV3-1,TRBD2,NA,TRBJ2-1,CASSRTGTSGFYNEQFF,TGTGCCAGCAGCCGGACCGGGACTAGCGGGTTCTACAATGAGCAGTTCTTC
TRBV12-3/TRBV12-4,TRBD1,NA,TRBJ1-5,CASSQGAVNQPQHF,TGTGCCAGCAGTCAGGGGGCAGTCAATCAGCCCCAGCATTTT
TRBV28,NA,few,TRBJ2-1,CASRAGGRGSDEQFF,TGTGCCAGCAGAGCAGGGGGGCGGGGAAGCGATGAGCAGTTCTTC
TRBV28,TRBD1,NA,TRBJ1-5,CATGQVSNQPQHF,TGTGCCACCGGACAGGTGAGCAATCAGCCCCAGCATTTT
TRBV20-1,TRBD1,NA,TRBJ1-2,CSAVTGVGYTF,TGCAGTGCAGTGACAGGGGTAGGCTACACCTTC
TRBV5-1,NA,few,TRBJ2-5,CASSLEPGTSETQYF,TGCGCCAGCAGCTTGGAACCGGGGACCAGCGAGACCCAGTACTTC
TRBV18,TRBD2,NA,TRBJ2-1,CASSPRQLAGGPSFGEQFF,TGTGCCAGCTCACCACGTCAGCTAGCGGGAGGCCCATCTTTCGGTGAGCAGTTCTTC
TRBV2,TRBD1,NA,TRBJ1-4,CASSVRGQGAHEKLFF,TGTGCCAGCAGTGTACGAGGACAGGGGGCTCATGAAAAACTGTTTTTT
TRBV7-8,NA,few,TRBJ2-1,CASSLGTHSYNEQFF,TGTGCCAGCAGCTTAGGGACCCACTCCTACAATGAGCAGTTCTTC
TRBV29-1,TRBD2,NA,TRBJ2-7,CSVASLAGAGEQYF,TGCAGCGTAGCCAGCCTAGCGGGAGCTGGCGAGCAGTACTTC
TRBV19,NA,NA,TRBJ2-2,CASRKSRSSNTGELFF,TGTGCCAGTAGGAAAAGCCGATCCTCGAACACCGGGGAGCTGTTTTTT
TRBV5-1,NA,NA,TRBJ2-4,CASSLAGTSDIQYF,TGCGCCAGCAGCTTGGCAGGGACTTCTGACATTCAGTACTTC
TRBV24-1,TRBD1,few,TRBJ2-1,CATSWGTGGKNEQFF,TGTGCCACCAGTTGGGGGACAGGGGGAAAAAATGAGCAGTTCTTC
TRBV7-6,NA,NA,TRBJ2-7,CASSLTVGAYEQYF,TGTGCCAGCAGCTTAACGGTGGGGGCCTACGAGCAGTACTTC
TRBV19,NA,few,TRBJ2-3,CASSIEVADTQYF,TGTGCCAGTAGTATTGAGGTAGCAGATACGCAGTATTTT
TRBV4-3,NA,NA,TRBJ1-6,CASSQEARGAGVISPLHF,TGCGCCAGCAGCCAAGAAGCCCGGGGGGCAGGGGTGATATCACCCCTCCACTTT
TRBV4-1,NA,NA,TRBJ2-3,CASSQIAGKGTDTQYF,TGCGCCAGCAGCCAGATCGCAGGGAAGGGCACAGATACGCAGTATTTT
TRBV27,TRBD2,few,TRBJ2-2,CASSSIAGAPGELFF,TGTGCCAGCAGCTCGATAGCGGGAGCCCCCGGGGAGCTGTTTTTT
TRBV11-1,TRBD2,NA,TRBJ2-5,CASSTGTSGGQETQYF,TGTGCCAGCAGCACGGGGACTAGCGGGGGACAAGAGACCCAGTACTTC
TRBV7-2,NA,NA,TRBJ1-6,CASRRQWDSPLHF,TGTGCCTCGCGCCGACAGTGGGATTCACCCCTCCACTTT
TRBV7-6,NA,many,TRBJ2-3,CASSQRTRDTQYF,TGTGCCAGCAGCCAACGCACGAGAGATACGCAGTATTTT
TRBV11-3,TRBD2,few,TRBJ2-3,CASSPRIRASGTDTQYF,TGTGCCAGCAGCCCGCGAATACGGGCTAGCGGAACAGATACGCAGTATTTT
TRBV7-3,NA,NA,TRBJ2-2,CASSPPGGELFF,TGTGCCAGCAGCCCTCCAGGCGGGGAGCTGTTTTTT
TRBV7-2,NA,NA,TRBJ1-4,CASRGPTNEKLFF,TGTGCCAGCAGGGGCCCAACTAATGAAAAACTGTTTTTT
TRBV4-1,TRBD2,NA,TRBJ2-3,CASSQDSPLAGVDTQYF,TGTGCCAGCAGCCAAGATTCTCCCCTAGCGGGAGTAGATACGCAGTATTTT
TRBV7-2,NA,NA,TRBJ2-3,CASSLGGRYTDTQYF,TGTGCCAGCAGCTTAGGGGGGAGGTACACAGATACGCAGTATTTT
TRBV6-2/TRBV6-3,NA,NA,TRBJ2-6,CATGQLSLYSGANVLTF,TGTGCCACCGGACAGCTCAGCCTTTACTCTGGGGCCAACGTCCTGACTTTC